Here is one TCR beta chain with its context. Each CDR3 protein gets one entry after TCRdb re-called the RT-PCR reads with MiXCR. The sample contains more than 550,000 distinct CDR3 sequences, about 14% of which appear only once. CDR1 and CDR2 (germline): SGDLS, YYNGEE. V lost 7 bases to trimming and J lost 10 bases; unmatched junction nucleotides: 13. The length of the CDR3 is 15 residues. V usage is TRBV9 and J usage is TRBJ1-6; 8 bases match TRBD1. The receptor's source is a female donor in good health, serving as a healthy control. Sequenced: memory CD4+ T cells from blood. CDR3 bases: TGTGCCAGCTGTTCCTTTTGGGACAGGAAGTCACCCCTCCACTTT. Its protein is CASCSFWDRKSPLHF.